One sample yielded the 13 T cell receptor beta chains listed below, sequenced in a study of blood T cells in healthy people across ages. A J-beta primer mix and a sample-barcoded 5' primer were used in a second PCR of roughly 6 to 11 cycles. TCRdb redid the calling of the 5' RACE reads with MiXCR, one entry per CDR3 protein. The sample records some 1.4 million distinct CDR3 sequences, roughly 40% being singletons. What was sequenced was blood. Source of these receptors: a woman aged 18-29 years in good health.

The chain uses TRBV11-2 and TRBJ2-7, with D perhaps TRBD1 or TRBD2 (5 bases each). Trimming took off 8 bases at V and 3 bases at J, with 17 bases between the two ends. The CDR3 runs 14 residues. CDR1 SGHAT and CDR2 FQNNGV come from the germline V gene. In nucleotides, the CDR3 is TGTGCCAGCGCCCCCCCCGGGACCCTCTACGAGCAGTACTTC. It translates to CASAPPGTLYEQYF.

This clonotype was observed a handful of times. The chain recombines TRBV3-1 with TRBJ2-3; TRBD2 matches 11 bases. Losses at the gene ends were 3 bases for V and 1 base for J; bases not matched to a gene: 6. CDR3 length: 17 amino acids. Germline CDR1 LGHDT, CDR2 YNNKEL (reference sequence). This CDR3 is CASSHLLAGEGTDTQYF. DNA for the CDR3: TGTGCCAGCAGCCACTTACTAGCGGGAGAGGGCACAGATACGCAGTATTTT.

This clonotype showed up just a few times. The chain links TRBV20-1 to TRBJ2-1; 7 bases are shared with TRBD2. Trimming took 3 bases from V and 7 from J; bases not matched to a gene: 3. This CDR3 spans 12 amino acids. The germline V gene encodes CDR1 DFQATT and CDR2 SNEGSKA (reference sequence). The DNA for the CDR3 is TGCAGTGCTAGGGGGACTATAAATGAGCAGTTCTTC. This gives the protein CSARGTINEQFF.

The chain uses TRBV7-2 and TRBJ2-7, with D unclear. The length of the CDR3 is 12 residues. Trimming left V 8 bases short and J 2 bases short, with 10 bases between. Germline CDR1 SGHTA, CDR2 FQGNSA. DNA of the CDR3: TGTGCCAGCGCCGAGACAACCTACGAGCAGTACTTC. Protein sequence: CASAETTYEQYF.

The chain is built from TRBV5-1 and TRBJ2-3; D possibly corresponds to TRBD2 (6 bases). Trimming took 4 bases from V and 8 from J, leaving 14 bases between them. This CDR3 region has 13 residues. Germline loops: CDR1 SGHRS, CDR2 YFSETQ. Written as DNA, the CDR3 is TGCGCCAGCAGCGTGCGTGGGGGAGGTACGCAGTATTTT. Protein product: CASSVRGGGTQYF. The full variable domain, its missing parts supplied by reference TRBV5-1 and TRBJ2-3, is KAGVTQTPRYLIKTRGQQVTLSCSPISGHRSVSWYQQTPGQGLQFLFEYFSETQRNKGNFPGRFSGRQFSNSRSEMNVSTLELGDSALYLCASSVRGGGTQYFGPGTRLTVL.

The chain joins TRBV5-8 to TRBJ2-1, with D perhaps matching TRBD2 (6 bases). The CDR3 consists of 16 residues. With 4 bases removed from V and 7 bases from J, the gap between germline ends came to 21 bases. Germline V CDR1 and CDR2: SGHTS, YDEGEE. The CDR3 loop reads CASSRETSSFRNEQFF. The DNA of the CDR3 is TGTGCCAGCAGCCGGGAGACTAGTTCATTCCGTAATGAGCAGTTCTTC.

This sequence joins TRBV9 and TRBJ1-5; D not resolved. V lost 0 bases to trimming and J lost 4 bases, with 11 bases between them. Germline V gene sequence: CDR1 SGDLS, CDR2 YYNGEE. CDR3 size: 15 residues. The CDR3 region is CASSVGVGRNQPQHF. As DNA, the CDR3 is TGTGCCAGCAGCGTAGGCGTCGGGCGTAATCAGCCCCAGCATTTT.

This clonotype was recorded a few times. Here the CDR3 DNA reads TGTGCCAGCAGTCCATCGGGGGCGGGGGCTTTCTTT. It is translated as CASSPSGAGAFF. The rearrangement links TRBV12-3 or TRBV12-4 to TRBJ1-1; D possibly corresponds to TRBD1 (6 bases). The V end was cut by 5 bases, the J end by 11 bases, with 15 bases between. CDR3 length: 12 amino acids.

In its sample, this clonotype was seen a few times. The chain employs TRBV21-1 and TRBJ1-1; the D call of TRBD1 is as the table states it, not checked on the DNA. TRBV21-1 is assigned pseudogene status. The CDR3 is 14 amino acids. CDR3: CVTGGWRRNTEAFF. For the CDR3, the DNA is TGTGTCACGGGGGGTTGGCGCAGGAACACTGAAGCTTTCTTT.

The chain's CDR3 is CASRGGRNYGYTF. The CDR3 coding sequence is TGTGCCAGCAGAGGGGGACGGAACTATGGCTACACCTTC. The chain recombines TRBV12-3 or TRBV12-4 with TRBJ1-2; tentatively, D is TRBD1 (6 bases). Trimming stripped 6 bases from V and 2 bases from J, with 10 bases between. This CDR3 comprises 13 residues.

The V and J genes are TRBV18 and TRBJ1-2; D may be TRBD1 (5 bases). The V end was cut by 5 bases, the J end by 7 bases, with 8 bases between. From germline, CDR1 is KGHSH and CDR2 LQKENI. CDR3 length: 11 amino acids. The CDR3 DNA sequence: TGTGCCAGCTCATCCAGGGTTGGCTACACCTTC. It translates to CASSSRVGYTF.

This clonotype was recorded many times. This could be a read error, since a much larger clone is one nucleotide away. The V gene is TRBV5-6, the J gene TRBJ2-7; 10 bases line up with TRBD1. Germline CDR1 is SGHDT and CDR2 is YYEEEE. Germline trimming cut 3 bases from V and 5 bases from J; bases unmatched to any gene: 2. The CDR3 is 13 amino acids. The CDR3 here is CASSCGTGDEQYF. In nucleotides, the CDR3 is TGTGCCAGCAGCTGCGGGACAGGGGACGAGCAGTACTTC.

The CDR3 here is CASRAPGGSAAQYF. CDR3 in DNA: TGTGCCAGCAGAGCCCCAGGGGGGTCAGCAGCTCAGTACTTC. The chain is built from TRBV12-3 or TRBV12-4 and TRBJ2-7; possible D gene TRBD1, 7 bases. The CDR3 is 14 amino acids. Trimming removed 6 bases from V and 10 bases from J, with 22 bases in between.